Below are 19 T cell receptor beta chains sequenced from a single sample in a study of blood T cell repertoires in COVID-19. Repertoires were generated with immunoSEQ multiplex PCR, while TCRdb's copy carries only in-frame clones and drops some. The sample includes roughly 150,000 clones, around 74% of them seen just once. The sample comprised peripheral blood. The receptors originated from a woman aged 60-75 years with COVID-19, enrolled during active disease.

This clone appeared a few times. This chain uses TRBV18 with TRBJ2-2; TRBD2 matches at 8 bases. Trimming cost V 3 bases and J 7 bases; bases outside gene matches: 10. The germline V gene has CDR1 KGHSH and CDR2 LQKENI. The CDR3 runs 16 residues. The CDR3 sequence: CASSPISGEWNGELFF. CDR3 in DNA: TGTGCCAGCTCACCTATTAGCGGGGAGTGGAACGGGGAGCTGTTTTTT.

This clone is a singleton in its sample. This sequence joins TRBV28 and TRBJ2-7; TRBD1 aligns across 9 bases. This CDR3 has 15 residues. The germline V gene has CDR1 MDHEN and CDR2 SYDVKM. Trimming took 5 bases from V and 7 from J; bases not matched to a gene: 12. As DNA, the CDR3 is TGTGCCAGCAGTCTCTCCGGGACAGGGTTGGGTGAGCAGTACGTC. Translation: CASSLSGTGLGEQYV.

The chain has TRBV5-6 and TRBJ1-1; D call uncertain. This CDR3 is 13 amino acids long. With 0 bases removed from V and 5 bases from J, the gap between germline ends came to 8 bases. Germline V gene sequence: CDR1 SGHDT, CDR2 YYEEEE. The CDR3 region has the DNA TGTGCCAGCAGCTTGGCGGTTCGGACTGAAGCTTTCTTT. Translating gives CASSLAVRTEAFF.

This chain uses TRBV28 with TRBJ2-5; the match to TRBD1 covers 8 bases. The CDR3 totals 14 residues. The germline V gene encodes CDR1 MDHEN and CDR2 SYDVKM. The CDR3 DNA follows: TGTGTCTCCTGCGCGCAGGGGGCGGGAGAGACCCAGTACTTC. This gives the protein CVSCAQGAGETQYF. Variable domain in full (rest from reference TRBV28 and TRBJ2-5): DVKVTQSSRYLVKRTGEKVFLECVQDMDHENMFWYRQDPGLGLRLIYFSYDVKMKEKGDIPEGYSVSREKKERFSLILESASTNQTSMYLCVSCAQGAGETQYFGPGTRLLVL.

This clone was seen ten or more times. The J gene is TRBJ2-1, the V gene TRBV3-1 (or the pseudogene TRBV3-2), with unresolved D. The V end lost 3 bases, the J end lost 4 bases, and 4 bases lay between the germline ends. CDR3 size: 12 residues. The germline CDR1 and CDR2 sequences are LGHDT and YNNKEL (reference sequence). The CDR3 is CASSHLYNEQFF. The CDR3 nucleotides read TGTGCCAGCAGCCACCTGTACAATGAGCAGTTCTTC.

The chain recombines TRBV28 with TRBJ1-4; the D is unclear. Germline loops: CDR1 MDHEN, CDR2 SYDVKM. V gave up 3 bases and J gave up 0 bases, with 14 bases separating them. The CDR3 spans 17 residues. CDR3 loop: CASSFVKNNPTNEKLFF. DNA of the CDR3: TGTGCCAGCAGTTTCGTGAAAAACAACCCAACTAATGAAAAACTGTTTTTT.

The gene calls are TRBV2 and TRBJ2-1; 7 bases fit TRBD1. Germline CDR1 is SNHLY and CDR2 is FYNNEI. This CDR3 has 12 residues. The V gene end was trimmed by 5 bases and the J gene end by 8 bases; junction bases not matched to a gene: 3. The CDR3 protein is CASSRDRDEQFF. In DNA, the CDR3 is TGTGCCAGCAGTCGGGACAGAGATGAGCAGTTCTTC.

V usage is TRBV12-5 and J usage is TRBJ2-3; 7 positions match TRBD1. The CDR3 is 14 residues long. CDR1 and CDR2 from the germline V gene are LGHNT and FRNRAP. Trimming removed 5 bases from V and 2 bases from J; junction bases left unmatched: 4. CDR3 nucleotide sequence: TGTGCTAGTGGTCGGGACAGCTACACAGATACGCAGTATTTT. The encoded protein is CASGRDSYTDTQYF.

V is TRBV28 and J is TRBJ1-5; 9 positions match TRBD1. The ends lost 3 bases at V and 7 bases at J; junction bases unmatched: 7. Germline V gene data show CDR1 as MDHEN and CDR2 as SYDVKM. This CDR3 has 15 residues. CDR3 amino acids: CASSLGQGGNQPQHF. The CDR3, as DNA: TGTGCCAGCAGTTTGGGACAGGGAGGAAACCAGCCCCAGCATTTT.

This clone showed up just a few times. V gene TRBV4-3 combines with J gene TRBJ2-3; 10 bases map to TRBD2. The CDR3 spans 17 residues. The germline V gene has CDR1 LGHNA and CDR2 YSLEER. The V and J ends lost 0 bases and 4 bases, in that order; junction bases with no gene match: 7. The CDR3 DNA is TGCGCCAGCAGCCAAGAGCTAGCGGGAGTTAACGCAGATACGCAGTATTTT. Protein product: CASSQELAGVNADTQYF.

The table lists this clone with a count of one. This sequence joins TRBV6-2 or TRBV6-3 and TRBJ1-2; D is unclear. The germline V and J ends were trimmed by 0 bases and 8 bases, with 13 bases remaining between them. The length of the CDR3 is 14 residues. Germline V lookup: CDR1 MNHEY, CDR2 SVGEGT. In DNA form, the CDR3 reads TGTGCCAGCAGTTACTCGCCCGCAGGTGGGGGCTACACCTTC. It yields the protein CASSYSPAGGGYTF.

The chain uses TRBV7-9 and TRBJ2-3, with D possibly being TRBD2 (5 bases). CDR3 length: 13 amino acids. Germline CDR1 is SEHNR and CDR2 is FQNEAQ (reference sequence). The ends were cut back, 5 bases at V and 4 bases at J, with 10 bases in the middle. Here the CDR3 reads CASSPLESDTQYF. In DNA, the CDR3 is TGTGCCAGCAGCCCACTAGAATCAGATACGCAGTATTTT. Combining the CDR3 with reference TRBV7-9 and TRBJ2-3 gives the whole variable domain DTGVSQNPRHKITKRGQNVTFRCDPISEHNRLYWYRQTLGQGPEFLTYFQNEAQLEKSRLLSDRFSAERPKGSFSTLEIQRTEQGDSAMYLCASSPLESDTQYFGPGTRLTVL.

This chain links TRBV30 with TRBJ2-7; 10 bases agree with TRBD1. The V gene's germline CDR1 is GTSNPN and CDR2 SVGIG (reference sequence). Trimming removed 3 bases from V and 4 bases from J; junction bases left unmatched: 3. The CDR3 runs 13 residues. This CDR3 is CAWRRTGGYEQYF. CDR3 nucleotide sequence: TGTGCCTGGAGAAGGACAGGGGGATACGAGCAGTACTTC.

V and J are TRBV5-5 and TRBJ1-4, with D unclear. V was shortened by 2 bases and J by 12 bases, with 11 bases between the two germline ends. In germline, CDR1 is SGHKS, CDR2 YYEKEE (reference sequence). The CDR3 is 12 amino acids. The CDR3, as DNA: TGTGCCAGCAGCTTCAGAGGAGAGGAACTGTTTTTT. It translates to CASSFRGEELFF.

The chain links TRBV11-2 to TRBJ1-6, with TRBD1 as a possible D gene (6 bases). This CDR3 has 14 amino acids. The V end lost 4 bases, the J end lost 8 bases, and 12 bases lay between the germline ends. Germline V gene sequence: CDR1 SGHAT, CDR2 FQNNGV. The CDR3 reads CASSSRGNHSPLHF. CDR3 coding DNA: TGTGCCAGCAGCTCCAGGGGTAATCATTCACCCCTCCACTTT.

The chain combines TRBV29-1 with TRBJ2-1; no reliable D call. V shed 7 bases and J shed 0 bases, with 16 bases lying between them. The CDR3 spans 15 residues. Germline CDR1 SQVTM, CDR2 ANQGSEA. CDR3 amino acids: CSANPSGNSYNEQFF. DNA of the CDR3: TGCAGCGCCAACCCTTCCGGTAACTCCTACAATGAGCAGTTCTTC.

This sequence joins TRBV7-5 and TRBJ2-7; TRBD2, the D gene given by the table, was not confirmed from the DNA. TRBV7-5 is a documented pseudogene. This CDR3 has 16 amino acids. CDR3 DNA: TGTGCCAGAAGCTTAGCCGGGACTAGCGGGAGCTACGAGCAGTACGTC. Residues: CARSLAGTSGSYEQYV.

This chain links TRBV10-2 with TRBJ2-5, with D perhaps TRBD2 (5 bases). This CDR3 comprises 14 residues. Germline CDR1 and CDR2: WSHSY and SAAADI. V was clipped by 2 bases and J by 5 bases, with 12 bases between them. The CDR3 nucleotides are TGCGCCAGCAGTGAGCGCACTAGACGGGAGACCCAGTACTTC. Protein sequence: CASSERTRRETQYF.

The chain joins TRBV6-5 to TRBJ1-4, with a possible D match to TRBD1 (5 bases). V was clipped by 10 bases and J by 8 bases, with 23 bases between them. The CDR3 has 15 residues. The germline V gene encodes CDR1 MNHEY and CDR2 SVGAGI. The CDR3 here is CATSKGEGWREKLFF. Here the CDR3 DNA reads TGTGCCACCAGCAAAGGGGAGGGTTGGCGAGAAAAACTGTTTTTT.